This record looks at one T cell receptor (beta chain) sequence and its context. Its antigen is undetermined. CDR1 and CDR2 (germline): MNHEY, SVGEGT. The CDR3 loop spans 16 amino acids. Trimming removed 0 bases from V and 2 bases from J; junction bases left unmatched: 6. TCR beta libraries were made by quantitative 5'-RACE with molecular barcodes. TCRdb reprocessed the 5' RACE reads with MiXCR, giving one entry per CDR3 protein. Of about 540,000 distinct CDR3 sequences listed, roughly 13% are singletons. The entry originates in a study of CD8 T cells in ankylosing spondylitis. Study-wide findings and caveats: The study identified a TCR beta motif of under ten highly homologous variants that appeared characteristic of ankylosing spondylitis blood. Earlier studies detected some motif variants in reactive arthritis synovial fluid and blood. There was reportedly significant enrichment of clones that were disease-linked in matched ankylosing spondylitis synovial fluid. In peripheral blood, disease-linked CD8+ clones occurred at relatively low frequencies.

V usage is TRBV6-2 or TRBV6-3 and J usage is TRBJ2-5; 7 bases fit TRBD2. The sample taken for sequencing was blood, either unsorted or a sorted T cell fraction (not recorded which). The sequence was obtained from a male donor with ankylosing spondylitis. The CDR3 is CASSYSAGVSQETQYF. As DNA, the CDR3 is TGTGCCAGCAGTTACTCGGCGGGAGTTTCGCAAGAGACCCAGTACTTC.